This T cell receptor (beta chain) was identified in a study of blood T cell repertoires in COVID-19. Turning to the study itself: COVID-19 samples collected from the United States, Italy and Spain covered acute and convalescent phases. The cDNA or gDNA used as material had been derived from T cells, B-cell-depleted T cells, or PBMCs.

This clone was counted a single time. Trimming left V 4 bases short and J 0 bases short, with 13 bases between. The CDR3 runs 16 residues. Looked up from germline, CDR1 is LGHNA and CDR2 is YSLEER. As handled by the study authors: Using reference gene primer amplification, nucleated cell counts were estimated. Profiled with immunoSEQ multiplex PCR; TCRdb holds only in-frame clones, not every one. That table supplies the V and J calls and clone size; D and trimming were determined from the DNA. The table lists some 80,000 clones, 85% to 90% of them singletons. The sample comprised peripheral blood. The sequence was obtained from a human donor in a cohort sampled during active COVID-19. The V call is TRBV4-3, the J call TRBJ2-1, with D perhaps TRBD2 (5 bases). The CDR3 region has the DNA TGCGCCAGCAGCCGGGAGCGGACTTACTCCTACAATGAGCAGTTCTTC. Its protein is CASSRERTYSYNEQFF.